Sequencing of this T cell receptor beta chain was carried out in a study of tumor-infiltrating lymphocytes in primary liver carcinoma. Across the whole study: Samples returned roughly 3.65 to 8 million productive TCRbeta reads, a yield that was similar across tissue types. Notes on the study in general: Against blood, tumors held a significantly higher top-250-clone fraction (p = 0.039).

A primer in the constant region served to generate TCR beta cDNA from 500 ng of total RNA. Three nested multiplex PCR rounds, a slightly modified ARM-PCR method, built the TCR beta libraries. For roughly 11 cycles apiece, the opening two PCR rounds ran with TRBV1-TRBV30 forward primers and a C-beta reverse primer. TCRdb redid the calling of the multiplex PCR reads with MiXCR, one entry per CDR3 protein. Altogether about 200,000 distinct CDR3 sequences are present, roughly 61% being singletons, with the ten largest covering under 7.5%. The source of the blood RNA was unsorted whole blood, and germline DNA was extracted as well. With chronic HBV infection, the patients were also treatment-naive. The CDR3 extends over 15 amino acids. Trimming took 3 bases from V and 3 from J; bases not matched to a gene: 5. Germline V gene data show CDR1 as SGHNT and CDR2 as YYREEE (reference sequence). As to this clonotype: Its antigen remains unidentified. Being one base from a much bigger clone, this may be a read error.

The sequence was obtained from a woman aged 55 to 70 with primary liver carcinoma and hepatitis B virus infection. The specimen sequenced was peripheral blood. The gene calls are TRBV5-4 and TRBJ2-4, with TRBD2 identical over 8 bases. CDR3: CASSYAGGNKNIQYF. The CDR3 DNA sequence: TGTGCCAGCAGCTATGCGGGAGGCAACAAAAACATTCAGTACTTC.